This TCR beta chain was profiled in a study of Graves' ophthalmopathy and Graves' hyperthyroidism. Moderate-to-severe activity, CAS ≥3, NOSPECS ≥4 and duration under 3 months were recorded for donors with ophthalmopathy. No donor had other autoimmune disease, uncontrolled infection, pregnancy or lactation. Findings and limits, study-wide: With a specificity of around 72% and a sensitivity of about 71%, the model predicted ophthalmopathy progression. Most thyroid clonotypes with frequency above 0.001 were detected in blood too.

RNA transcripts provided the template for amplifying TCR beta CDR3 regions. HTBI-primed RT-PCR formed the first round, and a multiplex PCR formed the second. Via MiXCR, TCRdb re-called the multiplex PCR reads, giving one row per CDR3 protein. This table has hundreds of thousands of distinct CDR3 sequences, 35% to 45% appearing once. This clonotype was seen repeatedly, ten times or more. The antigen remains unidentified. CDR1 is MNHNY, CDR2 SVGAGI, per germline (reference sequence). V shed 8 bases, J shed 2 bases, and the junction held 8 bases outside the gene matches. This CDR3 contains 15 residues. Sample: peripheral blood. This clonotype originated in an adult man with Graves' ophthalmopathy. This chain links TRBV6-6 with TRBJ2-5, with 10 bases aligning to TRBD1. CDR3 DNA sequence: TGTGCCAGCCTACACCGGGACAGGGGACAAGAGACCCAGTACTTC. Translation gives CASLHRDRGQETQYF.